These T cell receptor beta chains were read from a single sample in a study of T cell changes during pregnancy in multiple sclerosis. Sequenced by immunoSEQ multiplex PCR; TCRdb stores in-frame clones only, minus some. The sample holds about 94,000 clones, around 94% seen once. The source was peripheral blood, collected in the third trimester of pregnancy. Receptors originate from a female donor with multiple sclerosis, enrolled in a pregnancy study. Both conserved end residues are part of each CDR3. A D gene is named only where the DNA matches it firmly. Not all rows give a size; the values are once, few, many and, for expanded clones, a class.

abundance	d_gene	v_gene	j_gene	CDR3aa	CDR3nt
few	NA	TRBV7-2	TRBJ2-7	CASSFRDTTTYEQYF	TGTGCCAGCAGCTTCCGGGACACCACGACCTACGAGCAGTACTTC
NA	TRBD1	TRBV7-2	TRBJ1-5	CASSLGQANQPQHF	TGTGCCAGCAGCCTGGGACAGGCCAATCAGCCCCAGCATTTT
once	TRBD1	TRBV10-3	TRBJ2-7	CAISEGTDYEQYF	TGTGCCATCAGTGAGGGGACAGACTACGAGCAGTACTTC
NA	TRBD1	TRBV6-6	TRBJ2-7	CASSYGTGGSYEQYF	TGTGCCAGCAGTTATGGGACAGGGGGCTCTTACGAGCAGTACTTC
NA	TRBD1	TRBV7-2	TRBJ2-2	CASSLGQGTTGELFF	TGTGCCAGCAGCTTGGGACAGGGGACCACCGGGGAGCTGTTTTTT
NA	TRBD1	TRBV7-9	TRBJ1-2	CASSFDRVGGYTF	TGTGCCAGCAGCTTTGACAGGGTGGGTGGCTACACCTTC
NA	TRBD2	TRBV12-5	TRBJ2-1	CASGAGLGLAGVSFKSSYNEQFF	TGTGCTAGTGGCGCGGGGTTGGGACTAGCGGGAGTTAGTTTTAAGAGCTCCTACAATGAGCAGTTCTTC
NA	TRBD2	TRBV5-1	TRBJ2-1	CASSFGSIAGSRNNEQFF	TGCGCCAGCAGCTTTGGGAGTATAGCGGGATCTAGGAACAATGAGCAGTTCTTC
medium-sized	NA	TRBV6-4	TRBJ2-2	CASSLTATGELFF	TGTGCCAGCAGTTTAACAGCCACCGGGGAGCTGTTTTTT
once	NA	TRBV6-1	TRBJ1-2	CASGQGLNYGYTF	TGTGCCAGCGGTCAGGGACTAAACTATGGCTACACCTTC
NA	TRBD1	TRBV5-1	TRBJ2-7	CASSLEQGAYEQYF	TGCGCCAGCAGCTTGGAACAGGGGGCCTACGAGCAGTACTTC
NA	NA	TRBV2	TRBJ1-2	CARQGGTTNYGYTF	TGTGCCAGGCAAGGGGGAACTACTAACTATGGCTACACCTTC
NA	TRBD2	TRBV5-4	TRBJ2-7	CASSLDPSGKQYF	TGTGCCAGCAGCTTGGATCCTAGCGGAAAGCAGTACTTC
NA	TRBD2	TRBV10-3	TRBJ2-1	CAITESGRSSYNEQFF	TGTGCCATCACAGAAAGCGGGAGGAGCTCCTACAATGAGCAGTTCTTC
NA	NA	TRBV10-1	TRBJ2-6	CASSEAGANVLTF	TGCGCCAGCAGTGAAGCCGGGGCCAACGTCCTGACTTTC
once	NA	TRBV4-1	TRBJ2-7	CASSQAQDDEQYF	TGCGCCAGCAGCCAAGCACAGGACGACGAGCAGTACTTC
NA	TRBD2	TRBV27	TRBJ2-3	CASSLSVIPLAGGTDTQYF	TGTGCCAGCAGTTTATCTGTAATCCCGCTAGCGGGAGGAACAGATACGCAGTATTTT
NA	NA	TRBV5-1	TRBJ2-2	CASSAGTTDTGELFF	TGCGCCAGCAGCGCCGGGACAACGGACACCGGGGAGCTGTTTTTT
NA	TRBD1	TRBV28	TRBJ2-3	CASSPEGDSTTDTQYF	TGTGCCAGCAGCCCCGAGGGGGACAGTACCACAGATACGCAGTATTTT
NA	TRBD1	TRBV18	TRBJ1-4	CASSPRDRNEKLFF	TGTGCCAGCTCACCCCGGGACAGGAATGAAAAACTGTTTTTT
NA	NA	TRBV19	TRBJ1-4	CASSIRTANEKLFF	TGTGCCAGTAGTATTAGGACAGCAAATGAAAAACTGTTTTTT
NA	TRBD2	TRBV4-2	TRBJ2-1	CASSQASDYEGGNYNEQFF	TGTGCCAGCAGCCAAGCGAGTGATTACGAGGGAGGGAACTACAATGAGCAGTTCTTC
NA	NA	TRBV28	TRBJ1-1	CASSSLGRVDTEAFF	TGTGCCAGCAGTTCCTTAGGCAGGGTGGACACTGAAGCTTTCTTT
once	NA	TRBV27	TRBJ2-5	CASSLWGGETQYF	TGTGCCAGCAGTTTATGGGGAGGAGAGACCCAGTACTTC
NA	TRBD1	TRBV28	TRBJ1-1	CASSFPGQGSFEAFF	TGTGCCAGCAGTTTCCCGGGACAGGGATCTTTTGAAGCTTTCTTT
NA	TRBD2	TRBV28	TRBJ2-7	CASSLGGYEQYF	TGTGCCAGCAGTTTGGGGGGGTACGAGCAGTACTTC
NA	NA	TRBV30	TRBJ1-2	CAWSVSLQDPYGYTF	TGTGCCTGGAGTGTAAGTCTCCAGGATCCCTATGGCTACACCTTC
NA	NA	TRBV30	TRBJ2-7	CAWKSGLDYEQYF	TGTGCCTGGAAATCCGGACTCGACTACGAGCAGTACTTC
NA	NA	TRBV6-1	TRBJ2-5	CASTRGLETQYF	TGTGCCAGCACGAGGGGGTTAGAGACCCAGTACTTC
NA	NA	TRBV5-1	TRBJ2-5	CASSLWQGPPETQYF	TGCGCCAGCAGCTTGTGGCAGGGGCCCCCAGAGACCCAGTACTTC
NA	TRBD1	TRBV25-1	TRBJ1-5	CASSEEGGYQPQHF	TGTGCCAGCAGTGAGGAAGGGGGCTATCAGCCCCAGCATTTT
NA	TRBD2	TRBV5-1	TRBJ2-3	CASSYGLARTDTQYF	TGCGCCAGCAGCTATGGACTAGCGAGGACAGATACGCAGTATTTT
once	NA	TRBV6-1	TRBJ2-7	CASSELRYEQYF	TGTGCCAGCAGTGAACTCAGATACGAGCAGTACTTC
NA	TRBD2	TRBV4-1	TRBJ2-7	CASSPQPGLVYEQYF	TGCGCCAGCAGCCCACAACCGGGACTAGTCTACGAGCAGTACTTC
NA	TRBD1	TRBV5-1	TRBJ2-5	CASSPGDRGTETQYF	TGCGCCAGCAGCCCGGGGGACAGGGGGACGGAGACCCAGTACTTC
NA	TRBD2	TRBV6-1	TRBJ2-1	CASSEKGLAGPFEQFF	TGTGCCAGCAGTGAAAAAGGACTAGCGGGACCCTTCGAGCAGTTCTTC
once	NA	TRBV19	TRBJ2-1	CASSTIGSIAYNEQFF	TGTGCCAGTAGTACCATTGGGAGTATCGCCTACAATGAGCAGTTCTTC
NA	TRBD2	TRBV4-3	TRBJ2-7	CASSQDPLADPYEQYF	TGCGCCAGCAGCCAAGATCCCCTAGCGGACCCCTACGAGCAGTACTTC
NA	TRBD1	TRBV5-1	TRBJ1-2	CASSYGQGSYGYTF	TGCGCCAGCAGCTATGGACAGGGGAGCTATGGCTACACCTTC
once	NA	TRBV5-1	TRBJ1-1	CASSLEAMGGTEAFF	TGCGCCAGCAGCTTGGAGGCTATGGGGGGCACTGAAGCTTTCTTT
NA	TRBD1	TRBV5-1	TRBJ2-2	CASSPGTVLSGELFF	TGCGCCAGCAGCCCCGGGACAGTTCTTTCCGGGGAGCTGTTTTTT
NA	TRBD2	TRBV30	TRBJ2-3	CAWDASGGYTDTQYF	TGTGCCTGGGACGCTAGCGGGGGGTACACAGATACGCAGTATTTT
NA	NA	TRBV6-5	TRBJ2-7	CASSHGGTEQYF	TGTGCCAGCAGTCACGGGGGTACCGAGCAGTACTTC
NA	TRBD1	TRBV5-4	TRBJ2-7	CASSLEQGAAEQYF	TGTGCCAGCAGCTTGGAACAGGGGGCGGCCGAGCAGTACTTC
NA	TRBD2	TRBV5-1	TRBJ2-2	CASSLGTSGRPGELFF	TGCGCCAGCAGCTTGGGGACTAGCGGGAGACCCGGGGAGCTGTTTTTT
NA	TRBD2	TRBV12-5	TRBJ2-1	CASGAPGLADYNEQFF	TGTGCTAGTGGCGCCCCCGGACTAGCGGACTACAATGAGCAGTTCTTC
few	NA	TRBV9	TRBJ1-1	CASSVVTGNTEAFF	TGTGCCAGCAGCGTAGTAACGGGGAACACTGAAGCTTTCTTT
NA	TRBD2	TRBV4-3	TRBJ2-7	CASSQELAGGPFEF	TGCGCCAGCAGCCAAGAGCTAGCGGGAGGGCCTTTCGAATTC
NA	NA	TRBV5-6	TRBJ2-3	CASSLGLGTDTQYF	TGTGCCAGCAGCTTGGGGCTAGGCACAGATACGCAGTATTTT
few	NA	TRBV29-1	TRBJ1-5	CSVGEGLGNQPQHF	TGCAGCGTTGGGGAGGGACTCGGCAATCAGCCCCAGCATTTT
NA	NA	TRBV5-5	TRBJ2-5	CASSQTVGETQYF	TGTGCCAGCAGCCAGACAGTAGGAGAGACCCAGTACTTC
NA	TRBD1	TRBV30	TRBJ2-7	CAWSQLWGRDRVHEQYF	TGTGCCTGGAGTCAGTTGTGGGGCCGGGACAGGGTCCACGAGCAGTACTTC
NA	NA	TRBV5-1	TRBJ1-1	CASNEGGTEAFF	TGCGCCAGCAACGAAGGAGGCACTGAAGCTTTCTTT
NA	NA	TRBV30	TRBJ2-1	CAWSRDSLNEQFF	TGTGCCTGGAGCCGGGACTCCCTAAATGAGCAGTTCTTC
once	TRBD1	TRBV14	TRBJ2-1	CASSPTGTGRYNEQFF	TGTGCCAGCAGCCCAACCGGGACAGGGCGGTACAATGAGCAGTTCTTC